Each of the 3 T cell receptor beta chains below was sequenced from the same sample in a study of OX40 agonist ivuxolimab in advanced cancers. Method: immunoSEQ multiplex PCR; TCRdb's copy keeps in-frame clones and lacks some. The table includes 100,000 to 150,000 clones, about 93% detected once. This material consisted of CD4+ or CD8+ T cells sorted from blood, taken in a trial of the OX40 agonist ivuxolimab. The receptors here all came from an adult with an advanced solid tumor such as melanoma, head and neck, liver or kidney cancer.

The chain links TRBV7-2 to TRBJ1-6; no clear D. This CDR3 region has 12 residues. CDR1 SGHTA and CDR2 FQGNSA come from the germline V gene. V was shortened by 4 bases and J by 7 bases, with 5 bases between the two germline ends. DNA for the CDR3: TGTGCCAGCAGCTGGGCAAATTCACCCCTCCACTTT. As protein: CASSWANSPLHF.

Only a few counts were recorded for this clone. The chain employs TRBV19 and TRBJ1-1; maybe TRBD1 (5 bases). Trimming removed 7 bases at V and 1 base at J, with 10 bases between. The CDR3 runs to 13 residues. From germline, CDR1 is LNHDA and CDR2 SQIVND (reference sequence). The CDR3 nucleotides read TGTGCCAGTACTCCGACAGAGAACACTGAAGCTTTCTTT. Translating gives CASTPTENTEAFF.

CDR3 sequence reads: CASGQGRLLSTDTQYF. CDR3 nucleotides: TGCGCCAGCGGACAGGGACGTCTGCTTAGCACAGATACGCAGTATTTT. J is TRBJ2-3 and V is TRBV10-1; 8 nucleotides agree with TRBD1. The CDR3 runs to 16 residues. Trimming removed 8 bases from V and 0 bases from J; junction bases left unmatched: 10. The germline CDR1 and CDR2 sequences are WNHNN and SYGVQD (reference sequence).